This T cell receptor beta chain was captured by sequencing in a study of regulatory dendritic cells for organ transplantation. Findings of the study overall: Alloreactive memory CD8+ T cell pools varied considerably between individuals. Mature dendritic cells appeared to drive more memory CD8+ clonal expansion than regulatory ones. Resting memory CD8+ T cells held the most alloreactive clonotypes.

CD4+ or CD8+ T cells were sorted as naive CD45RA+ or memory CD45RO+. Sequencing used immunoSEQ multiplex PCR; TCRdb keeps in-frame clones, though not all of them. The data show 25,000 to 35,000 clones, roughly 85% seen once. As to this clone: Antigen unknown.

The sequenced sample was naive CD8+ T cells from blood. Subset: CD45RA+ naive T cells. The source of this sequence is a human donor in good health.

In nucleotides, the CDR3 is TGCGCCAGCAGCTTGGCGGGACAGACGTATAACACTGAAGCTTTCTTT. It yields the protein CASSLAGQTYNTEAFF. V gene TRBV5-1 combines with J gene TRBJ1-1, with 7 bases identical to TRBD1. This CDR3 has 16 amino acids. The V segment lost 0 bases and the J segment 2 bases; nucleotides outside the gene matches: 7. Germline assignment: CDR1 SGHRS and CDR2 YFSETQ.